Listed here are 10 T cell receptor beta chains from one sample, sequenced in a study of blood T cell repertoires in COVID-19. This table comes from immunoSEQ multiplex PCR, and its TCRdb copy is limited to in-frame clones, with some not included. The sample carries roughly 60,000 clones, around 75% recorded once. The source material was peripheral blood. The receptor set was obtained from a human donor in a cohort sampled during active COVID-19.

The rearrangement links TRBV6-5 to TRBJ1-6, with 9 bases fitting TRBD1. The CDR3 runs 15 residues. With V trimmed by 7 bases and J by 9 bases, 10 bases remained unmatched. CDR1 and CDR2 from the germline V gene are MNHEY and SVGAGI. As DNA, the CDR3 is TGTGCCAGCATGGAGCCGGGGACAGGGCTTTCACCCCTCCACTTT. Protein sequence: CASMEPGTGLSPLHF.

The chain uses TRBV5-1 and TRBJ1-2, with D possibly TRBD1 on 6 matching bases. The length of the CDR3 is 15 residues. Trimming left V 2 bases short and J 4 bases short, with 15 bases between. CDR1 and CDR2 from the germline V gene are SGHRS and YFSETQ. CDR3 DNA: TGCGCCAGCAGCTTAGGGTGGGGACAAGTCTATGGCTACACCTTC. It codes for CASSLGWGQVYGYTF.

The chain joins TRBV4-1 to TRBJ2-7; D might be TRBD2 (5 bases). Trimming took off 0 bases at V and 4 bases at J, with 10 bases between the two ends. CDR3 length: 14 residues. CDR1 and CDR2 (germline): MGHRA, YSYEKL. This CDR3 is CASSQDRGMYEQYF. The CDR3, as DNA: TGCGCCAGCAGCCAAGATCGGGGAATGTACGAGCAGTACTTC.

The chain is built from TRBV18 and TRBJ1-2; 10 bases align to TRBD1. This CDR3 is built from 15 residues. CDR1 is KGHSH, CDR2 LQKENI, per germline. V shed 4 bases and J 6 bases; nucleotides not matched to a gene: 8. The DNA for the CDR3 is TGTGCCAGCTCACGACCGGGACAGGGGAGGGATGGCTACACCTTC. Its translation is CASSRPGQGRDGYTF.

This chain links TRBV28 with TRBJ1-6; 10 bases align to TRBD1. The germline gives CDR1 MDHEN, CDR2 SYDVKM. The CDR3 loop spans 15 amino acids. Trimming at V came to 4 bases and at J to 7 bases, leaving 4 bases not matched to a gene. DNA for the CDR3: TGTGCCAGCAGTTCGGGGGGACAGGGGAATTCACCCCTCCACTTT. It specifies CASSSGGQGNSPLHF. The full variable domain, rest sourced from reference TRBV28 and TRBJ1-6, is DVKVTQSSRYLVKRTGEKVFLECVQDMDHENMFWYRQDPGLGLRLIYFSYDVKMKEKGDIPEGYSVSREKKERFSLILESASTNQTSMYLCASSSGGQGNSPLHFGNGTRLTVT.

The V call is TRBV18, the J call TRBJ2-1; 13 bases line up with TRBD2. The V gene end was trimmed by 5 bases and the J gene end by 6 bases; junction bases not matched to a gene: 16. Germline V gives CDR1 KGHSH, CDR2 LQKENI. The CDR3 sequence is 19 residues long. This CDR3 is CASSTNGTSGAPPGNEQFF. In DNA, the CDR3 is TGTGCCAGCTCAACTAACGGGACTAGCGGGGCCCCGCCCGGCAATGAGCAGTTCTTC.

The chain combines TRBV4-3 with TRBJ2-2; 9 positions agree with TRBD1. The CDR3 sequence is 14 residues long. The germline CDR1 and CDR2 sequences are LGHNA and YSLEER. Trimming took 4 bases from V and 6 from J; bases not matched to a gene: 3. The CDR3 protein is CASSRGTGPGELFF. DNA of the CDR3: TGCGCCAGCAGCCGGGGGACAGGGCCCGGGGAGCTGTTTTTT.

V is TRBV3-1 (or the pseudogene TRBV3-2) and J is TRBJ2-7, with D tentatively TRBD2 (5 bases). Germline CDR1 LGHDT, CDR2 YNNKEL (reference sequence). The V gene lost 0 bases and the J gene lost 4 bases, with 13 bases spanning the gap. The CDR3 sequence is 15 residues long. CDR3 bases: TGTGCCAGCAGCCAAGACTTGGCGGGTTCGTACGAGCAGTACTTC. It specifies CASSQDLAGSYEQYF.

The chain links TRBV6-2 or TRBV6-3 to TRBJ1-5, with D possibly being TRBD1 (5 bases). Germline assignment: CDR1 MNHEY and CDR2 SVGEGT. This CDR3 spans 13 amino acids. The V and J ends lost 6 bases and 13 bases respectively, with 19 bases between them. The CDR3 loop is CASSSDTGVSQHF. In nucleotides, the CDR3 is TGTGCCAGCAGCTCGGATACGGGGGTGTCTCAGCATTTT.

This clone was detected a few times. The chain is built from TRBV27 and TRBJ1-5; D is possibly TRBD1 (5 bases). Germline CDR1 and CDR2: MNHEY and SMNVEV (reference sequence). Trimming pared 7 bases from V and 7 bases from J, leaving 17 bases between. This CDR3 comprises 14 residues. CDR3 in DNA: TGTGCCAGCACTATACTAAGGGGAGGACAGCCCCAGCATTTT. Amino acids: CASTILRGGQPQHF.